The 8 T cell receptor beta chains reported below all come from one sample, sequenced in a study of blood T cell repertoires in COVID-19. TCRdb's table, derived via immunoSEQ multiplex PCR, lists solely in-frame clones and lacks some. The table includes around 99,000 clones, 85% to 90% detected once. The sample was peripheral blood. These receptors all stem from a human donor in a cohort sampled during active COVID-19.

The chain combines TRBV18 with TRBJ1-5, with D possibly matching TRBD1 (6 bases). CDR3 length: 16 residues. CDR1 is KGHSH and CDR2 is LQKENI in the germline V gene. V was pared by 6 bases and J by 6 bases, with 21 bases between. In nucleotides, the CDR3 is TGTGCCAGCTCGTCCACCGGGACACAAAGGGGTCAGCCCCAGCATTTT. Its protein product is CASSSTGTQRGQPQHF.

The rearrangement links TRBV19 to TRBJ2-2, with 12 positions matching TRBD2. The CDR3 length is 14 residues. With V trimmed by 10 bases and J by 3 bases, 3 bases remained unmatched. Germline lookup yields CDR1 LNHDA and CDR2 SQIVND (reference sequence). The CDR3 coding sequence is TGTGCCACTAGCGGGGGGGCCTACACCGGGGAGCTGTTTTTT. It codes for CATSGGAYTGELFF. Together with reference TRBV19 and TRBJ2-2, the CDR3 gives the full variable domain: DGGITQSPKYLFRKEGQNVTLSCEQNLNHDAMYWYRQDPGQGLRLIYYSQIVNDFQKGDIAEGYSVSREKKESFPLTVTSAQKNPTAFYLCATSGGAYTGELFFGEGSRLTVL.

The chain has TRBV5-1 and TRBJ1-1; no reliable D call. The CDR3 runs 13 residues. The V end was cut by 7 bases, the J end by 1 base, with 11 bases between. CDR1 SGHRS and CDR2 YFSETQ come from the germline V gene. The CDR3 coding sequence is TGCGCCAGCTATAAAACAGCGAACACTGAAGCTTTCTTT. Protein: CASYKTANTEAFF.

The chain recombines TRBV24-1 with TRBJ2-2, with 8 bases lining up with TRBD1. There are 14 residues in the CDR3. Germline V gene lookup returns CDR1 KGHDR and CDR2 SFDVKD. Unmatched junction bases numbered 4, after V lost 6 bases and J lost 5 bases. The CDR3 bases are TGTGCCACCAGTCAGGGGGCGAGAACCGGGGAGCTGTTTTTT. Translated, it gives CATSQGARTGELFF.

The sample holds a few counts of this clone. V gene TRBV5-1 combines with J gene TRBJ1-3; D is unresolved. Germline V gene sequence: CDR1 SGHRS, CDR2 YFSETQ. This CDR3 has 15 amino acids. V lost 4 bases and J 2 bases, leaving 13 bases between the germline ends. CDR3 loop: CASSPKTGAGNTIYF. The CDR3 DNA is TGCGCCAGCAGCCCTAAAACCGGGGCTGGAAACACCATATATTTT.

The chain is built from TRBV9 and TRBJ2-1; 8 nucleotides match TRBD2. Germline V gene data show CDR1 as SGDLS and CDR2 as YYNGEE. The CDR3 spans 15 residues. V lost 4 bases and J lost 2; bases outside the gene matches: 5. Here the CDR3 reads CASSPGSGAYNEQFF. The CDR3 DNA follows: TGTGCCAGCAGCCCCGGTAGCGGGGCCTACAATGAGCAGTTCTTC.

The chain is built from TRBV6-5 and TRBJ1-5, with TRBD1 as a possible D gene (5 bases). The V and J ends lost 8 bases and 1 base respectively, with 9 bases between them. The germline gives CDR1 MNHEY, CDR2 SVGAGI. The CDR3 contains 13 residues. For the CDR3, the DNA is TGTGCCAGCGGGGCGGGGAGCAATCAGCCCCAGCATTTT. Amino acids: CASGAGSNQPQHF.

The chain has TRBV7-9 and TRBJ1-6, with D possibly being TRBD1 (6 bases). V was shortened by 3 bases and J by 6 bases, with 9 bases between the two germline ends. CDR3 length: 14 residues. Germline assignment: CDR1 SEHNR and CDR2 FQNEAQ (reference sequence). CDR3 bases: TGTGCCAGCAGCTTGGGACAAGTTAATTCACCCCTCCACTTT. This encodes CASSLGQVNSPLHF. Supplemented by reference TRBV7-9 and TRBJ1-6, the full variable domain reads DTGVSQNPRHKITKRGQNVTFRCDPISEHNRLYWYRQTLGQGPEFLTYFQNEAQLEKSRLLSDRFSAERPKGSFSTLEIQRTEQGDSAMYLCASSLGQVNSPLHFGNGTRLTVT.